This entry lists 25 T cell receptor beta chains sequenced from one sample in a study of tumor-infiltrating lymphocytes in localized non-small cell lung cancer. TCRdb's table, derived via immunoSEQ multiplex PCR, lists solely in-frame clones and lacks some. The sample records 9,500 to 15,000 clones, approximately 80% being singletons. The sequenced sample consisted of lung tumor tissue. These receptors were obtained from a human donor with non-small cell lung cancer.

V gene TRBV11-3 combines with J gene TRBJ1-2; the D is unclear. Germline CDR1 is SGHNT and CDR2 is YENEEA. This CDR3 has 13 residues. Between the trimmed V and J ends, which lost 1 base and 2 bases, there was a span of 5 bases. CDR3 DNA sequence: TGTGCCAGCAGCTTAGGGCAGAACTATGGCTACACCTTC. It specifies CASSLGQNYGYTF.

To note about this clone: It is unclear where the CDR3 begins or ends on the DNA, so no DNA is shown, and the CDR3 is as TCRdb lists it. The chain combines TRBV5-1 with TRBJ2-6. From its first to its last residue, the CDR3 has 17 amino acids. Germline-derived CDR1 and CDR2 are SGHRS and YFSETQ. CDR3 loop: CASSPITGTFGANVLTF.

In this sample, this clone turned up a few times. The rearrangement joins TRBV7-2 to TRBJ2-3; the match to TRBD2 covers 7 bases. After removal of 6 bases from V and 4 bases from J, the junction contained 4 bases not matched to a gene. Germline loops: CDR1 SGHTA, CDR2 FQGNSA. There are 13 residues in the CDR3. The CDR3 loop reads CASSSTSPDTQYF. CDR3 sequence (DNA): TGTGCCAGCAGTTCGACTAGCCCAGATACGCAGTATTTT.

V and J are TRBV30 and TRBJ2-7; 11 bases align to TRBD1. V shed 5 bases, J shed 4 bases, and the junction held 10 bases outside the gene matches. Germline V lookup: CDR1 GTSNPN, CDR2 SVGIG (reference sequence). The CDR3 sequence is 15 residues long. The CDR3 here is CAWGPRDRGTYEQYF. For the CDR3, the DNA is TGTGCCTGGGGACCCCGGGACAGGGGGACTTACGAGCAGTACTTC.

This clone was seen just once. This chain links TRBV5-6 with TRBJ2-3; no reliable D call. From germline, CDR1 is SGHDT and CDR2 YYEEEE. V lost 0 bases to trimming and J lost 3 bases, with 11 bases between them. The CDR3 extends over 15 amino acids. In DNA form, the CDR3 reads TGTGCCAGCAGCTTGGTGGCCCCTTCTACAGATACGCAGTATTTT. Its translation is CASSLVAPSTDTQYF.

Details on this clone: This same CDR3 is encoded by further DNA sequences in the sample. The chain uses TRBV7-9 and TRBJ1-4; D is unresolved. This CDR3 contains 12 residues. Trimming took 6 bases from V and 7 from J, leaving 9 bases between them. Germline V gives CDR1 SEHNR, CDR2 FQNEAQ (reference sequence). As DNA, the CDR3 is TGTGCCAGCAGTCTCAACCGTGAAAAACTGTTTTTT. Encoded protein: CASSLNREKLFF.

The chain combines TRBV4-1 with TRBJ2-7; the D gene is possibly TRBD2 (5 bases). The CDR3 spans 15 residues. Germline CDR1 MGHRA, CDR2 YSYEKL. Trimming pared 1 base from V and 0 bases from J, leaving 10 bases between. The DNA for the CDR3 is TGCGCCAGCAGCCAAGGGACTGAGATCTCCTACGAGCAGTACTTC. It is translated as CASSQGTEISYEQYF.

The chain has TRBV19 and TRBJ2-5, with D unclear. The CDR3 runs 14 residues. Germline V gene data show CDR1 as LNHDA and CDR2 as SQIVND (reference sequence). V lost 3 bases, J lost 5 bases, and 13 bases lay in between. The CDR3 DNA follows: TGTGCCAGTAGTATTGGAACCCGTGGGGAGACCCAGTACTTC. This sequence encodes CASSIGTRGETQYF.

The chain employs TRBV5-1 and TRBJ2-1; 8 positions agree with TRBD2. V was pared by 4 bases and J by 4 bases, with 4 bases of the junction left unmatched. Germline V gives CDR1 SGHRS, CDR2 YFSETQ. There are 14 residues in the CDR3. This CDR3 reads CASSPSGGYNEQFF. CDR3 bases: TGCGCCAGCAGCCCCAGCGGGGGATACAATGAGCAGTTCTTC. The variable domain in full, completed from reference TRBV5-1 and TRBJ2-1, reads KAGVTQTPRYLIKTRGQQVTLSCSPISGHRSVSWYQQTPGQGLQFLFEYFSETQRNKGNFPGRFSGRQFSNSRSEMNVSTLELGDSALYLCASSPSGGYNEQFFGPGTRLTVL.

The chain couples TRBV2 to TRBJ2-1; 11 bases map to TRBD2. Germline loops: CDR1 SNHLY, CDR2 FYNNEI. The CDR3 spans 16 residues. With V trimmed by 6 bases and J by 1 base, 5 bases remained unmatched. The chain's CDR3 is CASRVLAGGSYNEQFF. DNA of the CDR3: TGTGCCAGCAGAGTCCTAGCGGGGGGTTCCTACAATGAGCAGTTCTTC.

V is TRBV5-4 and J is TRBJ1-6; D remains ambiguous. Between the trimmed V and J ends, which lost 1 base and 10 bases, there was a span of 6 bases. Germline lookup yields CDR1 SGHNT and CDR2 YYREEE (reference sequence). This CDR3 spans 12 amino acids. The DNA for the CDR3 is TGTGCCAGCAGCTTGCCGTCGTCACCCCTCCACTTT. It encodes CASSLPSSPLHF.

This chain's CDR3 is CASQAGASTDTQYF. The CDR3 region has the DNA TGTGCCTCCCAAGCGGGGGCTAGCACAGATACGCAGTATTTT. The chain recombines TRBV7-9 with TRBJ2-3, with TRBD2 matching 8 bases. V was clipped by 11 bases and J by 0 bases; unmatched bases: 7. In germline, CDR1 is SEHNR, CDR2 FQNEAQ (reference sequence). The CDR3 is made up of 14 amino acids.

The chain employs TRBV11-2 and TRBJ2-5; D might be TRBD1 or TRBD2, each matching 6 bases. CDR1 is SGHAT and CDR2 is FQNNGV in the germline V gene. The CDR3 runs to 14 residues. V gave up 1 base and J gave up 7 bases, with 13 bases separating them. The CDR3, as DNA: TGTGCCAGCAGCTTAGGCACAGGGCGGGGGACCCAGTACTTC. This translates into CASSLGTGRGTQYF.

This clone was detected a few times. The chain recombines TRBV7-2 with TRBJ2-7; no firm D call. The germline V gene encodes CDR1 SGHTA and CDR2 FQGNSA. This CDR3 is 11 amino acids long. Trimming took off 2 bases at V and 5 bases at J, with 4 bases between the two ends. The CDR3 is CASSLHDEQYF. In nucleotides, the CDR3 is TGTGCCAGCAGCTTACATGACGAGCAGTACTTC.

The CDR3 loop reads CASSSGTGTEETQYF. CDR3 in DNA: TGTGCCAGCAGCTCAGGAACCGGGACTGAAGAGACCCAGTACTTC. V gene TRBV5-8 combines with J gene TRBJ2-5, with TRBD2 as a possible D gene (6 bases). Between the trimmed V and J ends, which lost 3 bases and 3 bases, there was a span of 15 bases. The germline CDR1 and CDR2 sequences are SGHTS and YDEGEE. The CDR3 totals 15 residues. Together with reference TRBV5-8 and TRBJ2-5, the CDR3 gives the full variable domain: EAGVTQSPTHLIKTRGQQATLRCSPISGHTSVYWYQQALGLGLQFLLWYDEGEERNRGNFPPRFSGRQFPNYSSELNVNALELEDSALYLCASSSGTGTEETQYFGPGTRLLVL.

The chain links TRBV6-4 to TRBJ2-2; 9 nucleotides align to TRBD1. CDR1 is MRHNA, CDR2 SNTAGT, per germline. The CDR3 has 15 amino acids. V lost 6 bases and J lost 1; bases outside the gene matches: 3. DNA of the CDR3: TGTGCCAGCAGCACGGACAGGGGGAACACCGGGGAGCTGTTTTTT. Translation gives CASSTDRGNTGELFF.

The V and J genes are TRBV10-3 and TRBJ2-7, with D perhaps matching TRBD1 (6 bases). The ends were cut back, 6 bases at V and 4 bases at J, with 16 bases in the middle. The CDR3 has 14 amino acids. Germline V lookup: CDR1 ENHRY, CDR2 SYGVKD. The CDR3 DNA sequence: TGTGCCATCAGGTCTCGGACAGTCCCATACGAGCAGTACTTC. This codes for CAIRSRTVPYEQYF.

This clone was recorded only once. This chain links TRBV30 with TRBJ1-2; D possibly corresponds to TRBD1 (5 bases). Trimming removed 0 bases at V and 2 bases at J, with 22 bases between. The CDR3 totals 18 residues. CDR1 is GTSNPN, CDR2 SVGIG, per germline (reference sequence). In DNA form, the CDR3 reads TGTGCCTGGAGTGTATGGGGAGGGGCAACCTGGGAGAACTATGGCTACACCTTC. Its translation: CAWSVWGGATWENYGYTF. Looking up the rest from reference TRBV30 and TRBJ1-2 gives the full variable domain: SQTIHQWPATLVQPVGSPLSLECTVEGTSNPNLYWYRQAAGRGLQLLFYSVGIGQISSEVPQNLSASRPQDRQFILSSKKLLLSDSGFYLCAWSVWGGATWENYGYTFGSGTRLTVV.

J is TRBJ2-1 and V is TRBV11-2, with TRBD2 matching 11 bases. Looked up from germline, CDR1 is SGHAT and CDR2 is FQNNGV. This CDR3 spans 15 amino acids. Losses at the gene ends were 3 bases for V and 6 bases for J; bases not matched to a gene: 4. The CDR3 is CASSFTSGGRNEQFF. CDR3 nucleotides: TGTGCCAGCAGCTTTACTAGCGGGGGCCGCAATGAGCAGTTCTTC.

The V gene is TRBV20-1, the J gene TRBJ1-2; D is undetermined. Germline V gene sequence: CDR1 DFQATT, CDR2 SNEGSKA (reference sequence). The CDR3 has 11 residues. Between the trimmed V and J ends, which lost 3 bases and 3 bases, there was a span of 5 bases. The CDR3: CSASPHYGYTF. The CDR3 DNA reads as TGCAGTGCTAGTCCTCACTATGGCTACACCTTC.

V and J are TRBV7-2 and TRBJ1-2; D is ambiguous. Per germline, CDR1 SGHTA and CDR2 FQGNSA. The CDR3 has 15 residues. Trimming removed 5 bases from V and 4 bases from J, with 17 bases in between. The CDR3 here is CASSLTPGGTYGYTF. The CDR3 bases are TGTGCCAGCAGCCTGACTCCAGGAGGTACCTATGGCTACACCTTC. Full variable domain (remainder filled in from reference TRBV7-2 and TRBJ1-2): GAGVSQSPSNKVTEKGKDVELRCDPISGHTALYWYRQSLGQGLEFLIYFQGNSAPDKSGLPSDRFSAERTGGSVSTLTIQRTQQEDSAVYLCASSLTPGGTYGYTFGSGTRLTVV.

The CDR3 sequence is CASSGTPQGSQYF. The CDR3 DNA follows: TGTGCCAGCAGCGGGACTCCCCAAGGGTCGCAGTATTTT. The V gene is TRBV11-3, the J gene TRBJ2-3; D may be TRBD2 (6 bases). This CDR3 spans 13 amino acids. Trimming removed 5 bases at V and 10 bases at J, with 16 bases between. CDR1 and CDR2 from the germline V gene are SGHNT and YENEEA.

The chain couples TRBV19 to TRBJ1-5; D is ambiguous. Germline V gene sequence: CDR1 LNHDA, CDR2 SQIVND (reference sequence). The CDR3 length is 12 residues. Trimming took off 5 bases at V and 6 bases at J, with 8 bases between the two ends. CDR3 in DNA: TGTGCCAGTAGTTATCCGAGTCAGCCCCAGCATTTT. It is translated as CASSYPSQPQHF.

The chain links TRBV9 to TRBJ2-6; D unclear. The CDR3 sequence is 16 residues long. Germline values: CDR1 SGDLS, CDR2 YYNGEE. V lost 5 bases to trimming and J lost 12 bases, with 24 bases between them. The CDR3 protein is CASSENPYQPMLVLTF. In nucleotides, the CDR3 is TGTGCCAGCAGTGAGAACCCGTATCAACCAATGCTCGTCCTGACTTTC.

This clone came up a few times. The V and J genes are TRBV5-4 and TRBJ1-2, with D possibly TRBD1 on 6 matching bases. Germline V gene sequence: CDR1 SGHNT, CDR2 YYREEE (reference sequence). V gave up 3 bases and J gave up 1 base, with 16 bases separating them. The CDR3 extends over 16 amino acids. The CDR3 DNA sequence: TGTGCCAGCAGCTCCGGGACAACTCGAGGTAACTATGGCTACACCTTC. As protein: CASSSGTTRGNYGYTF.